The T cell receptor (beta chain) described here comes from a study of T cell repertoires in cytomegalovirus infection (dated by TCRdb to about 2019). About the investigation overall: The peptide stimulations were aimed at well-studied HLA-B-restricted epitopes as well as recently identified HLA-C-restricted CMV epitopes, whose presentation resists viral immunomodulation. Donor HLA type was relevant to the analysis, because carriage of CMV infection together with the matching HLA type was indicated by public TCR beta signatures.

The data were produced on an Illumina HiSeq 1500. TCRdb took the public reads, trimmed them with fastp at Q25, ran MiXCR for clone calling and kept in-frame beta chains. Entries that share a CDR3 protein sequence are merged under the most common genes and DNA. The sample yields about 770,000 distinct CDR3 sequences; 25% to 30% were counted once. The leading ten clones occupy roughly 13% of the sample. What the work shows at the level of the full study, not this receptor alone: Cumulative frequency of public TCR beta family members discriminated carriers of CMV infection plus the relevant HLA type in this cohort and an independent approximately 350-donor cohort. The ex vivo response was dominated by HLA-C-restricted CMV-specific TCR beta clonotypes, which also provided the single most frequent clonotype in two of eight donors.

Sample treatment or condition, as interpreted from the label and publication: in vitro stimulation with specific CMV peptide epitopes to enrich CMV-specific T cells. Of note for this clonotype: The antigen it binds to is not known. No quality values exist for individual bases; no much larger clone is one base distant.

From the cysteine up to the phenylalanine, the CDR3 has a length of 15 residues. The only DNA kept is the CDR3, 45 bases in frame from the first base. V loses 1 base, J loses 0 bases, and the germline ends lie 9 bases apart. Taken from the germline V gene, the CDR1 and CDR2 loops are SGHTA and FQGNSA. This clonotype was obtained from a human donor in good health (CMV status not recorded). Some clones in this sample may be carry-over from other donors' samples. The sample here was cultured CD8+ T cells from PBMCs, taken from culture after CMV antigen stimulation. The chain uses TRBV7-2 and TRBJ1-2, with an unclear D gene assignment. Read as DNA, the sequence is TGTGCCAGCAGCTTAGAGACGGTTCCTAACTATGGCTACACCTTC. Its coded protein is CASSLETVPNYGYTF.